This TCR beta chain originates from a study of T cell responses to AZD1222 COVID-19 vaccine. Study-wide points: There were vaccine-associated CD4 TCRs across spike, dominant at 160-218 and 743-854. Of spike-specific TCRs, nearly half reportedly target regions left unmutated in variants. Mostly white British, mostly female donors; authors suggested clonal diversity may be underestimated. Baseline testing showed seropositivity in only a handful of AZD1222 recipients.

CDR3 length equals 17 residues. Trimming cost V 5 bases and J 4 bases; bases outside gene matches: 9. CDR1 and CDR2 from the germline V gene are MNHNY and SVGAGI (reference sequence). Profiled with immunoSEQ multiplex PCR; TCRdb holds only in-frame clones, not every one. This table holds 120,000 or so clones, about nine tenths found once. A note on this clone: The antigen remains undetermined.

The sequence was collected from an adult who received the AZD1222 COVID-19 vaccine. Specimen: peripheral blood, collected 28 days after the second AZD1222 dose. The chain has TRBV6-6 and TRBJ2-2, with 11 bases that match TRBD1. The chain's CDR3 is CASSRTGGRMSTGELFF. DNA for the CDR3: TGTGCCAGCAGTCGGACAGGGGGCAGGATGAGCACCGGGGAGCTGTTTTTT.